These 9 T cell receptor beta chains were all obtained from the same sample, sequenced in a study of cytomegalovirus exposure and HLA in healthy donors (dated 2017 in TCRdb). The receptor library was made with the immunoSEQ multiplex PCR assay. For the multiplex PCR, a mixture combining 60 forward primers for TCR Vbeta segments and 13 reverse primers for TCR Jbeta segments was used. TCRdb took this table from immuneACCESS and kept in-frame rearrangements with V and J called. Such tables lack part of the clones; where checked against another copy, unresolved V genes explain under half of the gap, and the rest is unexplained. In all, the sample holds some 80,000 clones, and approximately 60% of those were seen once. Jointly, the top ten make up 4% to 4.5% of the sample. The sequencing input was PBMCs. Every receptor here comes from a male donor in good health and CMV-seropositive.

This clone was seen only once. This sequence joins TRBV18 and TRBJ2-5; possible D gene TRBD1, 6 bases. The length of the CDR3 is 15 residues. V lost 1 base, J lost 5 bases, and 14 bases lay in between. Germline V gives CDR1 KGHSH, CDR2 LQKENI. The CDR3 nucleotides are TGTGCCAGCTCACCACTTAGACAGGATCCGGAGACCCAGTACTTC. Encoded protein: CASSPLRQDPETQYF.

V and J are TRBV7-2 and TRBJ2-7; 8 nucleotides line up with TRBD2. The CDR3 length is 16 residues. The V gene's germline CDR1 is SGHTA and CDR2 FQGNSA. V trimming: 3 bases; J trimming: 2 bases; junction bases outside the gene matches: 9. CDR3 coding DNA: TGTGCCAGCAGCTTGGTGAGCGGGGGATCTACCTACGAGCAGTACTTC. It yields the protein CASSLVSGGSTYEQYF.

A few counts support this clone. The chain recombines TRBV29-1 with TRBJ2-7; no clear D. The CDR3 is made up of 15 amino acids. The germline V and J ends were trimmed by 4 bases and 0 bases, with 16 bases remaining between them. Per germline, CDR1 SQVTM and CDR2 ANQGSEA. CDR3 in amino acids: CSVADHPRGSYEQYF. The CDR3 DNA reads as TGCAGCGTTGCCGACCATCCTCGAGGCTCCTACGAGCAGTACTTC.

J is TRBJ1-6 and V is TRBV30; the D is unclear. Germline lookup yields CDR1 GTSNPN and CDR2 SVGIG (reference sequence). The V end lost 3 bases, the J end lost 7 bases, and 19 bases lay between the germline ends. The CDR3 covers 16 residues. The CDR3 sequence: CAWRARWTLWNSPLHF. The CDR3 DNA sequence: TGTGCCTGGAGGGCGCGCTGGACTTTATGGAATTCACCCCTCCACTTT.

The V gene is TRBV7-3, the J gene TRBJ2-2; 7 bases are a match to TRBD1. Germline V gene sequence: CDR1 SGHTA, CDR2 FQGTGA. V dropped 1 base and J dropped 3; count of bases not matched to a gene: 11. CDR3 length: 18 residues. The CDR3 is CASSLKSWRQGDTGELFF. The CDR3 DNA reads as TGTGCCAGCAGCTTAAAGAGCTGGCGGCAGGGGGACACCGGGGAGCTGTTTTTT.

This clone was recorded a few times. The chain employs TRBV9 and TRBJ2-2, with TRBD1 as a possible D gene (5 bases). CDR1 and CDR2 from the germline V gene are SGDLS and YYNGEE. There are 15 residues in the CDR3. Trimming stripped 0 bases from V and 5 bases from J, with 11 bases between. The CDR3 sequence: CASSVARGWTGELFF. Here the CDR3 DNA reads TGTGCCAGCAGCGTAGCTAGGGGTTGGACCGGGGAGCTGTTTTTT.

The rearrangement uses TRBV5-1 and TRBJ2-2, with D perhaps matching TRBD2 (5 bases). With 2 bases removed from V and 8 bases from J, the gap between germline ends came to 13 bases. The CDR3 covers 14 residues. The germline V gene has CDR1 SGHRS and CDR2 YFSETQ. CDR3 protein: CASSFRTVMGELFF. The CDR3 DNA reads TGCGCCAGCAGCTTCCGGACTGTTATGGGGGAGCTGTTTTTT.

V is TRBV19 and J is TRBJ1-1, with 8 bases aligning to TRBD1. Germline-derived CDR1 and CDR2 are LNHDA and SQIVND (reference sequence). The CDR3 is made up of 15 amino acids. J lost 5 bases, V lost 5 bases, and 10 bases had no gene match. The CDR3 DNA follows: TGTGCCAGTAGTGACGCAGGGGGCGCGGGAACTGAAGCTTTCTTT. This encodes CASSDAGGAGTEAFF.

This clone was observed a handful of times. This chain links TRBV28 with TRBJ2-7; 7 positions match TRBD2. CDR3 length equals 13 residues. J was trimmed by 6 bases and V by 6 bases; bases with no gene match: 8. Per germline, CDR1 MDHEN and CDR2 SYDVKM. CDR3 in DNA: TGTGCCAGCAGCGCGGGAGCAGGCAGCGAGCAGTACTTC. Translation gives CASSAGAGSEQYF.